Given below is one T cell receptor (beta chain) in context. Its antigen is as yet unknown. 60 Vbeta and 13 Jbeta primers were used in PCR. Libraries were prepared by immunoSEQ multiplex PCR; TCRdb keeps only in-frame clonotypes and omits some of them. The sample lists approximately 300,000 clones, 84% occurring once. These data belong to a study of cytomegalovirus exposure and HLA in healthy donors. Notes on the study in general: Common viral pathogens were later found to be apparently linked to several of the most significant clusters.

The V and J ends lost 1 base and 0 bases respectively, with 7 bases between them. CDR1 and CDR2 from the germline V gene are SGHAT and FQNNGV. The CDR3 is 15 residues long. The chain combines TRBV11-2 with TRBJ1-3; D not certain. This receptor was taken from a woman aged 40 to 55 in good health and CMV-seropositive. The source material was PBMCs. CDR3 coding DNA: TGTGCCAGCAGCTTAGTTGGGAGCTCTGGAAACACCATATATTTT. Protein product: CASSLVGSSGNTIYF.